One and the same sample provided the 10 T cell receptor beta chains below, sequenced in a study of blood T cells in healthy people across ages. Together with a sample-barcoded 5' primer, a J-beta primer mix was included in a second PCR lasting about 6 to 11 cycles. TCRdb used MiXCR to reprocess the 5' RACE reads, holding one entry per CDR3 protein. The data contain fewer than 2,000,000 distinct CDR3 sequences, about two fifths of them singletons. Source material: blood. The receptors originated from a human donor in good health.

This clonotype showed up just a few times. A junction boundary mismatches the germline segment, possibly from a read error. V is TRBV29-1 and J is TRBJ2-1; D is possibly TRBD1 (7 bases). The CDR3 has 14 residues. Germline V gene sequence: CDR1 SQVTM, CDR2 ANQGSEA. This chain's CDR3 is CSVQGGQGWNERFF. The DNA for the CDR3 is TGCAGCGTCCAGGGGGGTCAGGGGTGGAATGAGCGGTTCTTC.

This CDR3 reads CASSFMGQATGAFF. DNA for the CDR3: TGTGCCAGCAGCTTTATGGGACAGGCGACGGGGGCTTTCTTT. The chain links TRBV13 to TRBJ1-1; TRBD1 agrees at 8 bases. Trimming took 3 bases from V and 11 from J; bases not matched to a gene: 11. Germline V gene data show CDR1 as PRHDT and CDR2 as FYEKMQ (reference sequence). This CDR3 spans 14 amino acids.

J is TRBJ1-5 and V is TRBV5-1; D remains ambiguous. Per the germline V gene, CDR1 is SGHRS and CDR2 is YFSETQ. Trimming cost V 5 bases and J 5 bases, with 11 bases left between them. The CDR3 has 13 residues. The CDR3 protein is CASRLGSDQPQHF. CDR3 sequence (DNA): TGCGCCAGCAGACTCGGATCGGATCAGCCCCAGCATTTT.

The chain joins TRBV9 to TRBJ1-6; 7 positions agree with TRBD1. CDR1 and CDR2 from the germline V gene are SGDLS and YYNGEE. The trim removed 1 base at V and 7 bases at J, leaving 5 bases unmatched. There are 15 residues in the CDR3. The CDR3 spells CASSVSGTENSPLHF. The CDR3 coding sequence is TGTGCCAGCAGCGTATCCGGGACAGAGAATTCACCCCTCCACTTT.

The chain is built from TRBV12-3 or TRBV12-4 and TRBJ2-2, with 8 bases matching TRBD1. V gave up 6 bases and J gave up 7 bases; unmatched junction bases: 4. CDR3 length: 13 residues. DNA for the CDR3: TGTGCCAGCAGGGACAGGGTTTTCGGGGAGCTGTTTTTT. Its protein product is CASRDRVFGELFF.

This clonotype was picked up a small number of times. The chain joins TRBV7-9 to TRBJ2-3, with TRBD2 matching 8 bases. CDR1 SEHNR and CDR2 FQNEAQ come from the germline V gene (reference sequence). The CDR3 totals 18 residues. The J segment lost 3 bases and the V segment lost 2 bases, leaving 13 bases of the junction unmatched. The CDR3 sequence: CASSLISSAGGGTDTQYF. CDR3 nucleotide sequence: TGTGCCAGCAGCTTAATATCCTCTGCGGGGGGCGGAACAGATACGCAGTATTTT. Variable domain in full (rest from reference TRBV7-9 and TRBJ2-3): DTGVSQNPRHKITKRGQNVTFRCDPISEHNRLYWYRQTLGQGPEFLTYFQNEAQLEKSRLLSDRFSAERPKGSFSTLEIQRTEQGDSAMYLCASSLISSAGGGTDTQYFGPGTRLTVL.

This rearrangement joins TRBV7-2 to TRBJ2-5; the D gene is possibly TRBD1 (5 bases). V lost 2 bases and J lost 11, with 15 bases in between. The CDR3 runs 13 residues. Germline assignment: CDR1 SGHTA and CDR2 FQGNSA. The CDR3 nucleotides read TGTGCCAGCAGCTTATATGGCAGGGTTGAGCAGTACTTC. Its translation: CASSLYGRVEQYF.

The V gene is TRBV4-3, the J gene TRBJ1-2; D is ambiguous. The CDR3 has 17 residues. V was clipped by 2 bases and J by 0 bases, with 16 bases between them. Germline loops: CDR1 LGHNA, CDR2 YSLEER. The DNA for the CDR3 is TGCGCCAGCAGCCAATTGTCTTGGAGGATCTCTAACTATGGCTACACCTTC. Amino acids: CASSQLSWRISNYGYTF.

The chain is built from TRBV20-1 and TRBJ2-3; weak D call: TRBD2 (5 bases). The CDR3 totals 12 residues. From germline, CDR1 is DFQATT and CDR2 SNEGSKA (reference sequence). Trimming left V 5 bases short and J 4 bases short, with 10 bases between. The CDR3 is CSAETSSDTQYF. The CDR3, as DNA: TGCAGTGCTGAAACTAGTTCAGATACGCAGTATTTT.

The CDR3 DNA reads as TGTGCCAGCAGCTTCTGGGAGCGGGGGCGTTACAATGAGCAGTTCTTC. Translation gives CASSFWERGRYNEQFF. The chain has TRBV11-2 and TRBJ2-1; TRBD2 matches 8 bases. Looked up from germline, CDR1 is SGHAT and CDR2 is FQNNGV. There are 16 residues in the CDR3. Losses at the gene ends were 3 bases for V and 4 bases for J; bases not matched to a gene: 8.